The rows below give T cell receptor beta chains drawn from one sample of a study of blood T cell repertoires in COVID-19. The protocol was immunoSEQ multiplex PCR, while the TCRdb copy is restricted to in-frame clones and leaves out a portion. Of 180,000 or so clones detected, 70% to 90% appear once; the ten largest clones hold roughly 18%. Sample: peripheral blood. Receptor source: a person between 65 and 80 years old with COVID-19, enrolled during active disease. Each CDR3 is given with its conserved first and last residue. D genes are given only for firm matches. Rows give clone size only sometimes, using once, few, many, or a class for an expanded clone.

v_gene	j_gene	abundance	d_gene	CDR3aa	CDR3nt
TRBV18	TRBJ1-5	once	TRBD1	CASSQRDRANQPQHF	TGTGCCAGCTCACAACGGGACAGAGCGAATCAGCCCCAGCATTTT
TRBV3-1/TRBV3-2	TRBJ1-2	-	-	CASSHAGGRNYGYTF	TGTGCCAGCAGCCATGCGGGGGGCAGGAACTATGGCTACACCTTC
TRBV14	TRBJ1-3	once	-	CASRLTGGTGNTIYF	TGTGCCAGCAGGCTGACAGGCGGAACTGGAAACACCATATATTTT
TRBV19	TRBJ1-5	-	-	CASSTDWPGGPQHF	TGTGCCAGTAGTACGGACTGGCCGGGGGGGCCCCAGCATTTT
TRBV10-1	TRBJ2-5	once	TRBD1	CASSSGTGQETQYF	TGCGCCAGCAGTTCCGGGACAGGTCAAGAGACCCAGTACTTC
TRBV6-2/TRBV6-3	TRBJ2-2	few	TRBD2	CASSTGLAGTGELFF	TGTGCCAGCAGTACCGGACTAGCTGGCACCGGGGAGCTGTTTTTT
TRBV5-4	TRBJ1-2	-	-	CASSGRGGGADYGYTF	TGTGCCAGCAGCGGAAGAGGGGGGGGCGCAGACTATGGCTACACCTTC
TRBV7-2	TRBJ2-7	few	-	CASSNLQGRYEQYF	TGTGCCAGCAGCAACCTACAGGGGAGGTACGAGCAGTACTTC
TRBV5-1	TRBJ1-4	-	TRBD1	CASRATGGFGEKLFF	TGCGCCAGCAGGGCGACAGGGGGCTTCGGTGAAAAACTGTTTTTT
TRBV6-2/TRBV6-3	TRBJ1-1	-	-	CASSYSYSGSIEAFF	TGTGCCAGCAGTTACTCGTATTCGGGGAGCATTGAAGCTTTCTTT
TRBV2	TRBJ2-1	-	TRBD1	CASSNYPGQGSAYNEQFF	TGTGCCAGCAGCAATTATCCGGGACAGGGAAGCGCCTACAATGAGCAGTTCTTC
TRBV30	TRBJ1-2	-	TRBD1	CAWRNRDRGQDGYTF	TGTGCCTGGAGGAACAGGGACAGGGGGCAGGATGGCTACACCTTC
TRBV12-5	TRBJ1-1	-	-	CASGQRTIGPSMNTEAFF	TGTGCTAGTGGTCAACGAACGATCGGACCTAGCATGAACACTGAAGCTTTCTTT
TRBV3-1/TRBV3-2	TRBJ2-7	-	TRBD2	CASSQRLAGGWQYF	TGTGCCAGCAGCCAGAGACTAGCGGGGGGATGGCAGTACTTC
TRBV7-2	TRBJ2-1	once	TRBD2	CASSLVGGAGSYNEQFF	TGTGCCAGCAGCTTAGTAGGAGGAGCGGGATCTTACAATGAGCAGTTCTTC
TRBV7-3	TRBJ2-1	-	TRBD2	CASSLKGLAGNYNEQFF	TGTGCCAGCAGCTTAAAGGGCCTAGCGGGGAACTACAATGAGCAGTTCTTC
TRBV20-1	TRBJ1-2	few	TRBD1	CSARWDRGYTF	TGCAGTGCTCGATGGGACAGGGGCTACACCTTC
TRBV3-1/TRBV3-2	TRBJ1-3	-	TRBD1	CASSRTGTSGNTIYF	TGTGCCAGCAGCAGGACAGGAACTTCTGGAAACACCATATATTTT
TRBV14	TRBJ1-2	-	-	CASSQDMWRVHTF	TGTGCCAGCAGCCAAGATATGTGGAGGGTTCACACCTTC
TRBV19	TRBJ2-2	-	-	CASSRGGGTGELFF	TGTGCCAGTAGTAGGGGAGGGGGCACCGGGGAGCTGTTTTTT
TRBV3-1/TRBV3-2	TRBJ1-4	-	-	CASSQGGTQRGNEKLFF	TGTGCCAGCAGCCAAGGGGGAACACAAAGGGGGAATGAAAAACTGTTTTTT
TRBV11-3	TRBJ2-5	once	-	CASSLDRGGETQYF	TGTGCCAGCAGCTTAGACAGGGGAGGGGAGACCCAGTACTTC
TRBV5-5	TRBJ1-1	-	-	CASSLEGLGGFETEAFF	TGTGCCAGCAGCTTGGAGGGTTTGGGGGGTTTTGAGACTGAAGCTTTCTTT
TRBV3-1/TRBV3-2	TRBJ2-2	once	-	CASSPRTVTTGELFF	TGTGCCAGCAGCCCCCGGACAGTAACCACCGGGGAGCTGTTTTTT
TRBV4-3	TRBJ1-4	-	TRBD1	CASSQDPPRGNEKLFF	TGCGCCAGCAGCCAAGATCCCCCCAGGGGGAATGAAAAACTGTTTTTT
TRBV28	TRBJ2-5	-	-	CASSIRDTPFKGTQYF	TGTGCCAGCAGTATCCGGGACACCCCCTTTAAAGGGACCCAGTACTTC
TRBV6-6	TRBJ2-1	-	-	CASSTSSYNEQFF	TGTGCCAGCAGCACTAGCTCCTACAATGAGCAGTTCTTC
TRBV6-1	TRBJ2-5	-	TRBD1	CASSDKQGVETQYF	TGTGCCAGCAGTGACAAACAGGGGGTGGAGACCCAGTACTTC
TRBV30	TRBJ2-1	-	-	CAWRLPFGEQFF	TGTGCCTGGAGACTACCATTCGGTGAGCAGTTCTTC
TRBV3-1/TRBV3-2	TRBJ2-5	few	-	CASSPAGLGGETQYF	TGTGCCAGCAGCCCCGCGGGACTCGGGGGAGAGACCCAGTACTTC
TRBV6-1	TRBJ2-1	-	-	CASSVMGGAYYNEQFF	TGTGCCAGCAGTGTTATGGGCGGGGCTTATTACAATGAGCAGTTCTTC
TRBV29-1	TRBJ1-2	-	-	CSVEDPRGLDGYTF	TGCAGCGTTGAAGATCCGCGCGGTCTGGATGGCTACACCTTC
TRBV11-2	TRBJ2-1	-	TRBD1	CASSLEGGAGTGYNEQFF	TGTGCCAGCAGCTTAGAAGGGGGTGCCGGGACAGGTTACAATGAGCAGTTCTTC
TRBV6-4	TRBJ1-6	-	-	CASSEAGNSPLHF	TGTGCCAGCAGTGAGGCCGGGAATTCACCCCTCCACTTT
TRBV7-2	TRBJ2-1	-	TRBD2	CASSLGGRQRDEQFF	TGTGCCAGCAGCTTAGGGGGACGTCAGCGGGACGAGCAGTTCTTC
TRBV5-1	TRBJ2-7	-	TRBD2	CASSPKGGTSGRADPLEQYF	TGCGCCAGCAGCCCAAAGGGGGGGACTAGCGGGAGGGCCGATCCCCTCGAGCAGTACTTC
TRBV5-1	TRBJ1-6	-	-	CASSLAQQGGNSPLHF	TGCGCCAGCAGCTTGGCTCAGCAGGGAGGTAATTCACCCCTCCACTTT
TRBV4-1	TRBJ2-4	-	TRBD1	CASSQTGAIQYF	TGCGCCAGCAGCCAAACAGGGGCCATTCAGTACTTC
TRBV30	TRBJ2-1	-	TRBD2	CAWETGLAPYNEQFF	TGTGCCTGGGAGACGGGACTAGCCCCCTACAATGAGCAGTTCTTC
TRBV19	TRBJ1-6	-	-	CASSPDVGSSYNSPLHF	TGTGCCAGTAGTCCCGATGTGGGGAGCTCCTATAATTCACCCCTCCACTTT
TRBV9	TRBJ2-1	-	TRBD2	CASSVGSGGAYNEQFF	TGTGCCAGCAGCGTAGGCTCGGGAGGGGCCTACAATGAGCAGTTCTTC
TRBV9	TRBJ2-2	-	-	CASSIEGGQGELFF	TGTGCCAGCTCCATAGAGGGGGGGCAGGGGGAGCTGTTTTTT
TRBV5-4	TRBJ1-2	once	TRBD1	CASRTGTEFGYTF	TGTGCCAGCAGAACCGGGACAGAGTTTGGCTACACCTTC
TRBV18	TRBJ2-7	-	TRBD2	CASSPRSSGANEQYF	TGTGCCAGCTCACCACGATCGAGCGGGGCAAACGAGCAGTACTTC
TRBV18	TRBJ2-1	-	TRBD2	CASSPLSRLAGGRNEQFF	TGTGCCAGCTCACCATTGTCGCGACTAGCGGGGGGGCGGAATGAGCAGTTCTTC
TRBV7-2	TRBJ2-5	-	TRBD2	CASKRGSGETQYF	TGTGCCAGCAAACGCGGGAGTGGAGAGACCCAGTACTTC
TRBV19	TRBJ2-7	-	TRBD2	CASSGSGRSYEQYF	TGTGCCAGTAGTGGGAGCGGGAGGAGCTACGAGCAGTACTTC
TRBV29-1	TRBJ1-2	few	-	CSVWGGIGGYTF	TGCAGCGTCTGGGGGGGGATTGGAGGCTACACCTTC